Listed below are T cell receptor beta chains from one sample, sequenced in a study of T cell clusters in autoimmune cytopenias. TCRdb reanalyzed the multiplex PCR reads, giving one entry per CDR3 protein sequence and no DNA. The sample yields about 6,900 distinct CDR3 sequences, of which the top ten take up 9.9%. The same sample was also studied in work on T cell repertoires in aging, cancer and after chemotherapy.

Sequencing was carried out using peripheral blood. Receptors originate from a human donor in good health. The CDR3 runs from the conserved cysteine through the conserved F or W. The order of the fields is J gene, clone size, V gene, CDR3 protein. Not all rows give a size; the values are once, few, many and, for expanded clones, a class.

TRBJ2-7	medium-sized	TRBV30	CAWSPGYEQYF
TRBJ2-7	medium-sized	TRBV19	CASSIQGDYEQYF
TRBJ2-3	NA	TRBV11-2	CASSLGSDTQYF
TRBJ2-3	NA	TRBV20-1	CSARRGLAGGTDTQYF
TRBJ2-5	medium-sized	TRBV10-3	CAISDLSQETQYF
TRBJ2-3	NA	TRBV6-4	CASSTGGVPDTQYF
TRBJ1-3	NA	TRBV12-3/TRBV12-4	CASSFQGPNTIYF
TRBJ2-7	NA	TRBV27	CASSSQSSYEQYF
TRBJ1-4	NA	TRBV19	CASKRLAGTGTPTNEKLFF
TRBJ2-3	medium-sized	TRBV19	CASGGQGVDTQYF
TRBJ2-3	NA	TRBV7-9	CASSLARIGGGAKNTDTQYF
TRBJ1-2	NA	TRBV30	CAWSVMGSGYGYTF
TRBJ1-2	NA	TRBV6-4	CASSPRDRDGYTF
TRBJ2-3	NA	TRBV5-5	CASGGPSTDTQYF
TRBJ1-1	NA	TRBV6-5	CASGPTGRPEAFF
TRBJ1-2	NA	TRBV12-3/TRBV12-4	CASSFGPDYGYTF
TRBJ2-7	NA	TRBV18	CASSPLDRSKVSSYEQYF
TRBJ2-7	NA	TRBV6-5	CASSLGYEQYF
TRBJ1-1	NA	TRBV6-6	CASTLPLGQGGTEAFF
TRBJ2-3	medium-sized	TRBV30	CAFGTSGATDTQYF
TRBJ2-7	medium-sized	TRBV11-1	CASSRGTGRGEQYF
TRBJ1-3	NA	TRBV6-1	CASSDSPDSGNTIYF
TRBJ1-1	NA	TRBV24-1	CATSDTRTSGSEAFF
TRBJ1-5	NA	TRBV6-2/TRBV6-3	CASSRTGLNQPQHF
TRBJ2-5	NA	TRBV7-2	CASSERQGGWETQYF
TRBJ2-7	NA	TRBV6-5	CASFYTPAGGLYEQYF
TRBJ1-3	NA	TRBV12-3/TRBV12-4	CASSGTGKGFGNTIYF
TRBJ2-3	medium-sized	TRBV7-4	CASSLAGLPGTDTQYF
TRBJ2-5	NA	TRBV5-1	CASALQGGETQYF
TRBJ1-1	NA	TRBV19	CASSTQQGAEAFF
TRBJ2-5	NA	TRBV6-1	CASSVNPGGQETQYF
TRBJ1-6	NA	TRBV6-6	CAIRPGSSYNSPLHF
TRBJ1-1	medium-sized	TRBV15	CATSRGRNTEAFF
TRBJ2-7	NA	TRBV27	CASSLGTLYEQYF
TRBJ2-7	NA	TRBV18	CASSPPIRDRDFSYEQYF
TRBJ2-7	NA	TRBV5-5	CASSLDRGYGYEQYF
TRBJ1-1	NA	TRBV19	CASTHTHNTEAFF
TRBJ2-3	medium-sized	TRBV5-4	CASSQTGVNTQYF
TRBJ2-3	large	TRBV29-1	CSAQRGDTQYF
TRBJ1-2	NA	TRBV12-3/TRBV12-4	CASSQYRVYGYTF
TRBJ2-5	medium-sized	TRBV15	CATSRGWETQYF
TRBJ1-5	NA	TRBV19	CASSSQGYFDQPQHF
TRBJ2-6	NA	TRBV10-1	CASSGRTNASSGANVLTF
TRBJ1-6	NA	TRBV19	CASRDTGYNSPLHF
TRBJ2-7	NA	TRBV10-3	CAISEGQGAIYEQYF
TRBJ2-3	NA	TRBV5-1	CASSLVSGVTDTQYF
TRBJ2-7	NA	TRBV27	CASSFMGTGGYEQYF
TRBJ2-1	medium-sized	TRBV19	CASSRGQGYNEQFF
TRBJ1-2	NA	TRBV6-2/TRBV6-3	CASSFYRQGAGGYTF
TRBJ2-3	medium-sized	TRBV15	CATSGFGGGASDTQYF
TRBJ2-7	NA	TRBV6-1	CASSGPGIGGYEQYF
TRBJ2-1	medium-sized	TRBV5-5	CASSSRQGWDEQFF
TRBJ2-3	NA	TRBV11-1	CASSPSRILRRTDTQYF